The source of this T cell receptor (beta chain) is a study of blood T cell repertoires in COVID-19. Study at large: In each case, the material was cDNA or gDNA derived from T cells, B-cell-depleted T cells, or PBMCs.

Data came from immunoSEQ multiplex PCR; TCRdb stores just in-frame clones and leaves some out. The data show fewer than 250,000 clones, with approximately 85% seen just once and over 3.5% held by the top ten. This clone occurred once. One end of the junction fails to match germline, which may point to a read error. The CDR3 is 16 residues long. Germline V gene lookup returns CDR1 KGHSH and CDR2 LQKENI. The chain uses TRBV18 and TRBJ1-4; D ambiguous. This TCR came from a woman in her 70s with acute or convalescent COVID-19. The specimen was peripheral blood. DNA of the CDR3: TGTGCCAGCTCGCCACTGACGGGAGCAACTAATGAAAAACTGTTTTTT. This sequence encodes CASSPLTGATNEKLFF.